This T cell receptor beta chain was identified during a study of blood T cell repertoires in COVID-19. Background on the study: Acute and convalescent COVID-19 specimens originated in the United States, Italy and Spain. T cells, B-cell-depleted T cells, or PBMCs provided the cDNA or gDNA that served as material.

This CDR3 has 16 residues. The germline CDR1 and CDR2 sequences are SGHVS and FQNEAQ. The V and J ends lost 1 base and 2 bases respectively, with 12 bases between them. Per the original methods: Estimation of nucleated cell counts relied on the amplification of reference gene primers. The protocol was immunoSEQ multiplex PCR, while the TCRdb copy is restricted to in-frame clones and leaves out a portion. The V and J calls and clone size are taken from that table; D and trimming were inferred from the DNA. The sample carries 100,000 to 120,000 clones, 88% recorded once. The chain employs TRBV7-8 and TRBJ1-5; D is unclear. This sequence was found in a human donor in a cohort sampled during active COVID-19. The sequencing sample was made of peripheral blood. CDR3 nucleotide sequence: TGTGCCAGCAGCTTAGAATCGAGGGCTGGCAATCAGCCCCAGCATTTT. Translated: CASSLESRAGNQPQHF.